This T cell receptor beta chain was captured by sequencing in a study of blood T cell repertoires in COVID-19. Whole-study context: Nucleic acid was either cDNA or gDNA, and it came from T cells, B-cell-depleted T cells, or PBMCs.

In the authors' methods: By means of reference gene primer amplification, nucleated cell counts were estimated. TCRdb's copy holds only in-frame clones and misses some; the assay was immunoSEQ multiplex PCR. V and J calls and clone size are given by that table; D and trimming were obtained from the DNA. The table lists fewer than 350,000 clones, more than 85% of them singletons. Input material: peripheral blood. This clonotype was sampled from a middle-aged man with acute or convalescent COVID-19.

The CDR3 coding sequence is TGTGCCAGCAGCGTAGGGGACGGGACAGGGGTTGGCTACACCTTC. Protein sequence: CASSVGDGTGVGYTF. The V gene is TRBV9, the J gene TRBJ1-2, with 10 bases identical to TRBD1. After removal of 0 bases from V and 7 bases from J, the junction contained 6 bases not matched to a gene. CDR1 is SGDLS, CDR2 YYNGEE, per germline. CDR3 size: 15 residues.